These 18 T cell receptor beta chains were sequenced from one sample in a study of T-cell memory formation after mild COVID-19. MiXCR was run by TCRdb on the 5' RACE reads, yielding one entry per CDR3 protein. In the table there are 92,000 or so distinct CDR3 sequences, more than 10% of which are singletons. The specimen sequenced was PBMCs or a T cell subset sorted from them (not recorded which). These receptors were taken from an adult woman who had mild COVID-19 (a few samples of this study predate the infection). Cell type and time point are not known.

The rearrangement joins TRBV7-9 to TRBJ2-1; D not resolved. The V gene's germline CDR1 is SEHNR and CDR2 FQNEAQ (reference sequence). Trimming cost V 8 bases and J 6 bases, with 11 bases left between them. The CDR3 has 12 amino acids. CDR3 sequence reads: CASPEGPNEQFF. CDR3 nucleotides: TGTGCCAGCCCCGAAGGACCCAATGAGCAGTTCTTC.

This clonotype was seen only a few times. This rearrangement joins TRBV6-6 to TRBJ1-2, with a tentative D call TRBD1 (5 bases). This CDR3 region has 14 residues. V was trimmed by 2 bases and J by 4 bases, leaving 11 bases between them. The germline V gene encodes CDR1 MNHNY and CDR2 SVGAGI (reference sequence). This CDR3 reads CASSYRGRAYGYTF. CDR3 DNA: TGTGCCAGCAGTTACCGTGGCAGGGCCTATGGCTACACCTTC.

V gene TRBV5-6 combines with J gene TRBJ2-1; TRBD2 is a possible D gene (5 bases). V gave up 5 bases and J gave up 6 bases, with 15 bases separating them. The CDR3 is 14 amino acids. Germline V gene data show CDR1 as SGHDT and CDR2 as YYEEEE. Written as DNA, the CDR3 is TGTGCCAGCAGTTTGCCGGACTTTTCCAATGAGCAGTTCTTC. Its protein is CASSLPDFSNEQFF. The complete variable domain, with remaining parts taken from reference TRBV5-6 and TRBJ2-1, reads DAGVTQSPTHLIKTRGQQVTLRCSPKSGHDTVSWYQQALGQGPQFIFQYYEEEERQRGNFPDRFSGHQFPNYSSELNVNALLLGDSALYLCASSLPDFSNEQFFGPGTRLTVL.

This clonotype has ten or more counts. CDR3 coding DNA: TGTGCCAGCAGCTTAGTACCGATTGAGCAGTTCTTC. Its translation: CASSLVPIEQFF. This chain uses TRBV7-9 with TRBJ2-1; no clear D. Germline lookup yields CDR1 SEHNR and CDR2 FQNEAQ (reference sequence). V was clipped by 1 base and J by 9 bases, with 7 bases between them. This CDR3 is built from 12 residues. The variable domain in full, with the rest retrieved from reference TRBV7-9 and TRBJ2-1, is DTGVSQNPRHKITKRGQNVTFRCDPISEHNRLYWYRQTLGQGPEFLTYFQNEAQLEKSRLLSDRFSAERPKGSFSTLEIQRTEQGDSAMYLCASSLVPIEQFFGPGTRLTVL.

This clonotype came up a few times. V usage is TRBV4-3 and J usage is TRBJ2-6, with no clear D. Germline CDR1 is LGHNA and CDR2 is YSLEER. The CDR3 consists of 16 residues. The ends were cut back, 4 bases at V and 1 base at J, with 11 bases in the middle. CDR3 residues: CASSPWTESGANVLTF. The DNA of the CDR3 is TGCGCCAGCAGCCCCTGGACGGAATCTGGGGCCAACGTCCTGACTTTC.

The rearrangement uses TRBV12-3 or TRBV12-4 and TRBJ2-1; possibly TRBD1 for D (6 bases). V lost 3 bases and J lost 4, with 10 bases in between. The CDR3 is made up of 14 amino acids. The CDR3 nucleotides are TGTGCCAGCAGTTTTGGGACAAATTACAATGAGCAGTTCTTC. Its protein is CASSFGTNYNEQFF.

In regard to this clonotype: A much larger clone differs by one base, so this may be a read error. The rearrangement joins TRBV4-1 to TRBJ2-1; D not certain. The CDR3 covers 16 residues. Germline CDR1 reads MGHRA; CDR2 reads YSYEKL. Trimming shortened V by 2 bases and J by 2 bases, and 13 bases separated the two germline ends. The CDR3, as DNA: TGCGCCAGCAGCCAAAATCAGGTTGGGGCCTACAATGAGCAGTTCTTC. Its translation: CASSQNQVGAYNEQFF.

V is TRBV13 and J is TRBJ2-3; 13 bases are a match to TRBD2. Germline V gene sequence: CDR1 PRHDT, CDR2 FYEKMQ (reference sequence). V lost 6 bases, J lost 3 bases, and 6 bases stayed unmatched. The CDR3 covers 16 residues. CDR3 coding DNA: TGTGCCAGCAGACGGACTAGCGGGGGTTGGACAGATACGCAGTATTTT. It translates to CASRRTSGGWTDTQYF.

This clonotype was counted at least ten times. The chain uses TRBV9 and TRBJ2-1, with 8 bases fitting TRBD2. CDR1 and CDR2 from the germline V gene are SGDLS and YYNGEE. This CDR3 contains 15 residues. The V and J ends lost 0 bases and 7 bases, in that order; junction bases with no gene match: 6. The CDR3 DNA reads TGTGCCAGCAGCGTAGGGGGCGGGAGGATGAATGAGCAGTTCTTC. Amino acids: CASSVGGGRMNEQFF.

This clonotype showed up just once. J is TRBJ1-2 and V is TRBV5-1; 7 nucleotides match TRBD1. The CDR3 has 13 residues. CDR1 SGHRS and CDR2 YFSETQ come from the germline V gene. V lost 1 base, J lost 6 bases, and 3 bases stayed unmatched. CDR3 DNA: TGCGCCAGCAGCTTGAAGGGGGCGCATGGCTACACCTTC. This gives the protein CASSLKGAHGYTF. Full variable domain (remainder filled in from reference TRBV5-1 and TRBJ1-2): KAGVTQTPRYLIKTRGQQVTLSCSPISGHRSVSWYQQTPGQGLQFLFEYFSETQRNKGNFPGRFSGRQFSNSRSEMNVSTLELGDSALYLCASSLKGAHGYTFGSGTRLTVV.

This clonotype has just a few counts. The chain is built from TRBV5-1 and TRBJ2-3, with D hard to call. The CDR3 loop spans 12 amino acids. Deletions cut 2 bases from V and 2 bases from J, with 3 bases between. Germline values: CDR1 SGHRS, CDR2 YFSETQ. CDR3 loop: CASSFDTDTQYF. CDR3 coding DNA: TGCGCCAGCAGCTTTGACACAGATACGCAGTATTTT.

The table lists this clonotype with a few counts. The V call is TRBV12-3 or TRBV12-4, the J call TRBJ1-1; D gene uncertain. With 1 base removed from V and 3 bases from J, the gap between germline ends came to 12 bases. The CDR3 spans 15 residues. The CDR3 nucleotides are TGTGCCAGCAGTTTAGGTCCCACCGGTTACACTGAAGCTTTCTTT. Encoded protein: CASSLGPTGYTEAFF.

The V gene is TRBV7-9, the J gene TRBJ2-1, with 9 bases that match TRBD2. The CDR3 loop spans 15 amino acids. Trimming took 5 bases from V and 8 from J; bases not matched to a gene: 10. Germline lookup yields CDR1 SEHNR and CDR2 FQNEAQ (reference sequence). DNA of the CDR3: TGTGCCAGCAGCGCGGGGAGCGGGAGGTTTGATGAGCAGTTCTTC. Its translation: CASSAGSGRFDEQFF. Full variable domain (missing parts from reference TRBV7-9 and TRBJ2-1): DTGVSQNPRHKITKRGQNVTFRCDPISEHNRLYWYRQTLGQGPEFLTYFQNEAQLEKSRLLSDRFSAERPKGSFSTLEIQRTEQGDSAMYLCASSAGSGRFDEQFFGPGTRLTVL.

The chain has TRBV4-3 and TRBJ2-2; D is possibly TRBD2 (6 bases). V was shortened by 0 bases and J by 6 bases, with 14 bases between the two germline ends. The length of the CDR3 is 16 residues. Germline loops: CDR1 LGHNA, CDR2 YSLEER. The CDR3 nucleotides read TGCGCCAGCAGCCAAGATGCGGACTACGGCTCCGGGGAGCTGTTTTTT. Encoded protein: CASSQDADYGSGELFF.

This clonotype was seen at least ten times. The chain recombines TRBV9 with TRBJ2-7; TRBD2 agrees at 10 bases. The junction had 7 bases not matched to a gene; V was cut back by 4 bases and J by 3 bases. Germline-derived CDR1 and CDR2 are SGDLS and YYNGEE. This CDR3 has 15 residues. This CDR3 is CASSPRAGGNYEQYF. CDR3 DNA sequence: TGTGCCAGCAGCCCGCGAGCGGGAGGGAACTACGAGCAGTACTTC.

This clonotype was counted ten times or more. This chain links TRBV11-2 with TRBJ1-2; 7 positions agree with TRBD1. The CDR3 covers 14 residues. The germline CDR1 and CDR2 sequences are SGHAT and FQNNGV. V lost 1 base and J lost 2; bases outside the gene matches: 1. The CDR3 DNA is TGTGCCAGCAGCTTAGGACAGGGAAACTATGGCTACACCTTC. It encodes CASSLGQGNYGYTF. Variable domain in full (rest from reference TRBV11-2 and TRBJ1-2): EAGVAQSPRYKIIEKRQSVAFWCNPISGHATLYWYQQILGQGPKLLIQFQNNGVVDDSQLPKDRFSAERLKGVDSTLKIQPAKLEDSAVYLCASSLGQGNYGYTFGSGTRLTVV.

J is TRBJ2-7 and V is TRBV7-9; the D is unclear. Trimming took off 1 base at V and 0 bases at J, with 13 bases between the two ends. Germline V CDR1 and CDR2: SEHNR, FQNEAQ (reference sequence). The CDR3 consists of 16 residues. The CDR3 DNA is TGTGCCAGCAGCTTAGATTGGTCCGCTGTCTCCTACGAGCAGTACTTC. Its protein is CASSLDWSAVSYEQYF.

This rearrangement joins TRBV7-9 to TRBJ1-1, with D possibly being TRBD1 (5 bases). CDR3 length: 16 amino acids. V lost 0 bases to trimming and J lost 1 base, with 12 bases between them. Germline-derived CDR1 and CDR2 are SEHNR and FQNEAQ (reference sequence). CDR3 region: CASSLAFGDGNTEAFF. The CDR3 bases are TGTGCCAGCAGCTTAGCGTTCGGGGACGGGAACACTGAAGCTTTCTTT.